The text below deals with one TCR beta chain. Its antigen is not identified. Synthesis of TCR beta cDNA relied on 5'RACE template switching carrying UMIs. Using the 5' RACE reads, TCRdb records one entry per CDR3 protein without DNA. This sample contains about 300,000 distinct CDR3 sequences. The length of the CDR3 is 19 residues. The data originate from a study of T cells expressing NK-cell markers. Findings and caveats of the study: Whether expanded NKG2C+ T cell clones were HCMV specific stayed uncertain. For several donors, the dominant NKG2C+ clonotypes made up about 1.0-7.0% of their CD8+ T cells.

The source material was blood T cells: a sorted CD56 or NKG2C T cell subset, CD4+ or CD8+ T cells, or bulk PBMC T cells (not recorded which). The receptor comes from a woman between 18 and 70 years old in good health. This chain links TRBV12-3 or TRBV12-4 with TRBJ2-7; TCRdb calls TRBD2, which cannot be checked without DNA. The CDR3 reads CASSTSFVGGTSSSGEQYF.